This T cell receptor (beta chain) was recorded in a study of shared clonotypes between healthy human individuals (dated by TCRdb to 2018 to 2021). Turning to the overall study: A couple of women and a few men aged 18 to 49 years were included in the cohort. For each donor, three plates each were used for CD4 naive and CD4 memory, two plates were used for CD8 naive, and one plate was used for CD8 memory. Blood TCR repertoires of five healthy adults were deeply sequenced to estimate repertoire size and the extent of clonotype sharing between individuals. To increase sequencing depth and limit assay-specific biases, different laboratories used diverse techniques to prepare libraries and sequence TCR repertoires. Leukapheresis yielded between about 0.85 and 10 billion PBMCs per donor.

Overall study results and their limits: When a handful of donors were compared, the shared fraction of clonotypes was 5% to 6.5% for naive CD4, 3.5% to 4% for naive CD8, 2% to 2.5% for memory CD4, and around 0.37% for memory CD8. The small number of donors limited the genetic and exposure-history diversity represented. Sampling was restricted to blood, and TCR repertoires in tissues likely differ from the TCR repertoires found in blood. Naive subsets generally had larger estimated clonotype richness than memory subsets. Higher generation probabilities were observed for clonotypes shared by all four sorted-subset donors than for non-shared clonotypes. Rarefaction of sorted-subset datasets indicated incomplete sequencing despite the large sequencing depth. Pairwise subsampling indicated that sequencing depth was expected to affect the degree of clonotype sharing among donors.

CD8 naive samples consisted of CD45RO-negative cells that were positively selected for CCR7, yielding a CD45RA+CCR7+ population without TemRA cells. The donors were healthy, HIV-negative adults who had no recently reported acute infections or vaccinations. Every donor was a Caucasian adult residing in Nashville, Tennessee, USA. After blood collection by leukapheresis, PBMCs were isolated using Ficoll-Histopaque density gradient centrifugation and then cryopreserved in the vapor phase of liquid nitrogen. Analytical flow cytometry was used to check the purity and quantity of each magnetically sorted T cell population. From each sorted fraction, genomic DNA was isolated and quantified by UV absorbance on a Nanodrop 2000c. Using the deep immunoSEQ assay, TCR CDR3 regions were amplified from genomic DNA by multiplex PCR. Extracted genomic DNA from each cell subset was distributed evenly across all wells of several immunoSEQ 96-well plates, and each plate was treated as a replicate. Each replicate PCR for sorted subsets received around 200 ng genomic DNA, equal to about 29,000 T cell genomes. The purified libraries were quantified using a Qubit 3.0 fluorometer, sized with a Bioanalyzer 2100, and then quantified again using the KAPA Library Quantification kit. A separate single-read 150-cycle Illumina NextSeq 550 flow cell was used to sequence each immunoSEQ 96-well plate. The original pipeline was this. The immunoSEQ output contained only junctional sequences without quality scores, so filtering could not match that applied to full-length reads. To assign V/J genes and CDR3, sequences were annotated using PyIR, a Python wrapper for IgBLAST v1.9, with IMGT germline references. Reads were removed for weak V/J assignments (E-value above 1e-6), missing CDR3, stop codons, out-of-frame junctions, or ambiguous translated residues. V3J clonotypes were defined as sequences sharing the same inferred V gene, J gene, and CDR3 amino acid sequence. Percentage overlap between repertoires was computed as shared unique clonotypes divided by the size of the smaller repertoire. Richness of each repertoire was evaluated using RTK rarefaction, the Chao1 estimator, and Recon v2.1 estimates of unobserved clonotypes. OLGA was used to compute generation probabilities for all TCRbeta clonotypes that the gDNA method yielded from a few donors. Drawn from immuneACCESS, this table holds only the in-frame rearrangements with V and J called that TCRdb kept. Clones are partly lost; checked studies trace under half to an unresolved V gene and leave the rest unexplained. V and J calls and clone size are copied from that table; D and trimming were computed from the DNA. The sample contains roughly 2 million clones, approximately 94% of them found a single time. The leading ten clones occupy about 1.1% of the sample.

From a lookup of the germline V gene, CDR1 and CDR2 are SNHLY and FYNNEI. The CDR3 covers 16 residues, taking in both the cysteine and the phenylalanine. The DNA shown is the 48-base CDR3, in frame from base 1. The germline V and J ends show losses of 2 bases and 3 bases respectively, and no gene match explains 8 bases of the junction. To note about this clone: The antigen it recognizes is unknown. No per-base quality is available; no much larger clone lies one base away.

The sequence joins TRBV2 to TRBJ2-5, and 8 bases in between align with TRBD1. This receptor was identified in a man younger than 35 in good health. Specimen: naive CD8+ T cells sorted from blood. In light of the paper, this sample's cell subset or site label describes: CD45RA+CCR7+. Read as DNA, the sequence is TGTGCCAGCAGTGAATTCGGCAGGGGGCGGGAAGAGACCCAGTACTTC. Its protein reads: CASSEFGRGREETQYF. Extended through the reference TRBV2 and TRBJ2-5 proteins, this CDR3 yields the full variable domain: EPEVTQTPSHQVTQMGQEVILRCVPISNHLYFYWYRQILGQKVEFLVSFYNNEISEKSEIFDDQFSVERPDGSNFTLKIRSTKLEDSAMYFCASSEFGRGREETQYFGPGTRLLVL.